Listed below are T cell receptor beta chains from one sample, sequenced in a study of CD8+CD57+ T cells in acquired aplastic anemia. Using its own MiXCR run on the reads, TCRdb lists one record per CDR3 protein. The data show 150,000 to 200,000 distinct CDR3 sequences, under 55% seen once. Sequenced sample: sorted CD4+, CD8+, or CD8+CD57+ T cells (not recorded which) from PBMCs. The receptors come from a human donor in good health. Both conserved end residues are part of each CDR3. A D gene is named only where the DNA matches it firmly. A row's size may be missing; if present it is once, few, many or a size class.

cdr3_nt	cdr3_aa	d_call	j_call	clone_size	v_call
TGTGCCAGCAGCTGGACTAGCAGTTCCTACGAGCAGTACTTC	CASSWTSSSYEQYF	TRBD2	TRBJ2-7	many	TRBV12-3/TRBV12-4
TGTGCTAGCAGCACTAGCGGGGGGACCACAGATACGCAGTATTTT	CASSTSGGTTDTQYF	TRBD2	TRBJ2-3	once	TRBV7-7
TGCGCCAGCAGCCCTAGACAGGGGTTTTACGAGCAGTACTTC	CASSPRQGFYEQYF	TRBD1	TRBJ2-7	many	TRBV5-1
TGTGCCAGCAGTGTTATAAATGAGCAGTTCTTC	CASSVINEQFF	-	TRBJ2-1	many	TRBV6-1
TGTGCCTGGAGTGTACAAAAGGGGGTCGGAATAGGTTCACCCCTCCACTTT	CAWSVQKGVGIGSPLHF	-	TRBJ1-6	few	TRBV30
TGCGCCAGCACGGGCAAGACCTACGAGCAGTACTTC	CASTGKTYEQYF	-	TRBJ2-7	-	TRBV10-2
TGTGCCAGCAGAGAAGCGGGGAGCACAGATACGCAGTATTTT	CASREAGSTDTQYF	TRBD2	TRBJ2-3	many	TRBV25-1
TGTGCCAGCAGTGACCTAGGACAGGGGGCTCCGCTAAGCAATCAGCCCCAGCATTTT	CASSDLGQGAPLSNQPQHF	TRBD1	TRBJ1-5	many	TRBV25-1
TGTGCCAGTTCGACTAGGGAAGAGACCCAGTACTTC	CASSTREETQYF	-	TRBJ2-5	many	TRBV19
TGCGCCAGCAGCCAAGAGAGCTACCCCGGGACAGGGGTCACTGAAGCTTTCTTT	CASSQESYPGTGVTEAFF	TRBD1	TRBJ1-1	-	TRBV4-1
TGTGCCATTTACAGGGGGCAAGGTGGCTACACCTTC	CAIYRGQGGYTF	TRBD1	TRBJ1-2	-	TRBV19
TGCAGTGCCCGAACGGGGGGCAACTATAATTCACCCCTCCACTTT	CSARTGGNYNSPLHF	-	TRBJ1-6	many	TRBV20-1
TGTGCCAGCAGCTTAGTTGGGTCGGGGTCACCCCTCCACTTT	CASSLVGSGSPLHF	-	TRBJ1-6	-	TRBV7-2
TGTGCCAGCACCACTCAAGGATCACGTGAAGCTTTCTTT	CASTTQGSREAFF	-	TRBJ1-1	many	TRBV7-9
TGTGCCAGCAGTTACTCCAATCGGGGGGCTGACTATGGCTACACCTTC	CASSYSNRGADYGYTF	-	TRBJ1-2	-	TRBV6-5
TGCGCCAGCAAGGACAGGGGAGGTGAGACCCAGTACTTC	CASKDRGGETQYF	TRBD1	TRBJ2-5	-	TRBV7-2
TGTGCCAGCAGCCAAGGAGGCCAGGCGGAAGCTAACTATGGCTACACCTTC	CASSQGGQAEANYGYTF	-	TRBJ1-2	few	TRBV3-1
TGTGCCACCAGTGGGAGAGGGGGCCCGGGGGAGCTGTTTTTT	CATSGRGGPGELFF	TRBD1	TRBJ2-2	many	TRBV24-1
TGTGCCAGCCAGGGAGGCAGCAATCAGCCCCAGCATTTT	CASQGGSNQPQHF	-	TRBJ1-5	many	TRBV7-6
TGTGCCATCAGTGGCCAGTCTAATGAAAAACTGTTTTTT	CAISGQSNEKLFF	-	TRBJ1-4	once	TRBV10-3
TGTGCCAGCAGTGCATCCCCAGGGGTTGTGGAGACCCAGTACTTC	CASSASPGVVETQYF	-	TRBJ2-5	many	TRBV2
TGTGCCAGCAGCTTAGCGTACGGACAGGGGGACTACGAGCAGTACTTC	CASSLAYGQGDYEQYF	TRBD1	TRBJ2-7	many	TRBV7-2
TGTGCCAGTAGTATGAGGGATGATTCACCCCTCCACTTT	CASSMRDDSPLHF	-	TRBJ1-6	many	TRBV19
TGTGCCAGCAGTTACCGATTAGTCTCTGGGGCCAACGTCCTGACTTTC	CASSYRLVSGANVLTF	-	TRBJ2-6	many	TRBV6-5
TGTGCCAGCAGCTTATCGGGGGACTATGGCTACACCTTC	CASSLSGDYGYTF	-	TRBJ1-2	many	TRBV7-9
TGTGCCAGCAGCTTGGCCAGACAGCCTAACCAAGAGACCCAGTACTTC	CASSLARQPNQETQYF	-	TRBJ2-5	many	TRBV5-5
TGTGCCTGGACCAAAGGAGGGTACGAGCAGTACTTC	CAWTKGGYEQYF	-	TRBJ2-7	many	TRBV30
TGCGCCAGCAGCGGTCAGGACATGAACACTGAAGCTTTCTTT	CASSGQDMNTEAFF	-	TRBJ1-1	many	TRBV5-1
TGTGCCAGCAGCTTAGGCCCGAAAACGGGAGCCTCCTTCTACGAGCAGTACTTC	CASSLGPKTGASFYEQYF	-	TRBJ2-7	-	TRBV5-4
TGCGCCACCAGCAGAGACGGGACAGGGAGTGACACTGAAGCTTTCTTT	CATSRDGTGSDTEAFF	TRBD1	TRBJ1-1	-	TRBV15
TGTGCCACCAGTGATAGGGGATTCTATGGCTACACCTTC	CATSDRGFYGYTF	-	TRBJ1-2	many	TRBV24-1
TGTGCCAGCAGTGAATTCGAGGGGACAAGCTCTGGGGCCAACGTCCTGACTTTC	CASSEFEGTSSGANVLTF	-	TRBJ2-6	many	TRBV25-1
TGTGCCAGCAGTGAAATTTTGGCTAGCGGGGATCTATGGGAGACCCAGTACTTC	CASSEILASGDLWETQYF	TRBD2	TRBJ2-5	-	TRBV2
TGTGCCACCAGCAGAGCGGCCGGGAACGAGCAGTACTTC	CATSRAAGNEQYF	-	TRBJ2-7	-	TRBV15
TGTGCCACTACGACAGGGACTGCGGATACGCAGTATTTT	CATTTGTADTQYF	-	TRBJ2-3	-	TRBV19
TGTGCCATCAATACGGGCATGAACACTGAAGCTTTCTTT	CAINTGMNTEAFF	-	TRBJ1-1	once	TRBV10-3
TGTGCCAGCAGCCCTAGGACTAGCGGGGGGGTGGTGTTCTTC	CASSPRTSGGVVFF	TRBD2	TRBJ2-1	-	TRBV2
TGTGCCAGCAGTTTATTTGGGGGTCGGGATACGCAGTATTTT	CASSLFGGRDTQYF	-	TRBJ2-3	-	TRBV12-3/TRBV12-4
TGTGCCAGCAGCCAAAGGCCCGAGGGTCGGGTCGGGTATTTT	CASSQRPEGRVGYF	-	TRBJ2-3	-	TRBV3-1
TGTACCAGCAGCTTACCCGGGACAGACGAGCAGTACTTC	CTSSLPGTDEQYF	TRBD1	TRBJ2-7	-	TRBV7-9
TGTGCCAGCGCCCCCCAGATCACCGGGGAGCTGTTTTTT	CASAPQITGELFF	-	TRBJ2-2	many	TRBV12-3/TRBV12-4
TGTGCCAGCAGCCAAGATAAGCGTCTCTCCTACAATGAGCAGTTCTTC	CASSQDKRLSYNEQFF	-	TRBJ2-1	many	TRBV14
TGTGCCAGCAGCCGCCCGGGACAGGGTAACTATGGCTACACCTTC	CASSRPGQGNYGYTF	TRBD1	TRBJ1-2	few	TRBV6-2/TRBV6-3
TGTGCCAGCACGGAGACAGTCACTGAAGCTTTCTTT	CASTETVTEAFF	-	TRBJ1-1	-	TRBV2
TGTGCCAGCAGTGAAGGGAGATCTGAAGCTTTCTTT	CASSEGRSEAFF	-	TRBJ1-1	few	TRBV2
TGCAGCGTTCTCCACGGTACTAACTATGGCTACACCTTC	CSVLHGTNYGYTF	-	TRBJ1-2	few	TRBV29-1